The rows below give T cell receptor beta chains drawn from one sample of a study of T cells after yellow fever vaccination. MiXCR was run by TCRdb on the 5' RACE reads, yielding one entry per CDR3 protein. In the table there are 55,000 or so distinct CDR3 sequences, 6% to 8.5% of which are singletons. The specimen was CD8+ T cells not binding an NS4B(214-222) dextramer, sorted from PBMCs, collected roughly 45 days after the first yellow fever vaccination. Receptors originate from a man between 18 and 35 years old who received the YFV17D yellow fever vaccine. The CDR3 runs from the conserved cysteine through the conserved F or W. D genes are given only for firm matches. Clone size appears in some rows only: once, few, many, or a class for an expanded clone.

j_call: TRBJ2-1
d_call: TRBD2
v_call: TRBV15
clone_size: many
cdr3_aa: CATSRESGGAYNEQFF
cdr3_nt: TGTGCCACCAGCAGAGAGAGCGGGGGGGCCTACAATGAGCAGTTCTTC

j_call: TRBJ1-1
d_call: TRBD1
v_call: TRBV18
clone_size: -
cdr3_aa: CASSRQGTRTEAFF
cdr3_nt: TGTGCCAGCTCGCGACAGGGGACGCGCACTGAAGCTTTCTTT

j_call: TRBJ2-3
d_call: -
v_call: TRBV20-1
clone_size: -
cdr3_aa: CSAHSTSTDTQYF
cdr3_nt: TGCAGTGCTCATTCGACTAGCACAGATACGCAGTATTTT

j_call: TRBJ2-5
d_call: TRBD1
v_call: TRBV4-1
clone_size: -
cdr3_aa: CASSQEGGQFGLETQYF
cdr3_nt: TGCGCCAGCAGCCAAGAAGGGGGACAGTTCGGTTTAGAGACCCAGTACTTC

j_call: TRBJ2-1
d_call: TRBD2
v_call: TRBV19
clone_size: few
cdr3_aa: CASSIGFRGGPNEQFF
cdr3_nt: TGTGCCAGTAGTATTGGATTCCGGGGGGGCCCCAATGAGCAGTTCTTC

j_call: TRBJ2-5
d_call: -
v_call: TRBV5-6
clone_size: many
cdr3_aa: CASSLELLRWTEETQYF
cdr3_nt: TGTGCCAGCAGCTTGGAATTGTTGAGGTGGACAGAAGAGACCCAGTACTTC

j_call: TRBJ2-1
d_call: TRBD2
v_call: TRBV4-2
clone_size: many
cdr3_aa: CASSLKGTSKENEQFF
cdr3_nt: TGTGCCAGCAGCCTCAAGGGGACTAGCAAAGAGAATGAGCAGTTCTTC

j_call: TRBJ2-1
d_call: -
v_call: TRBV12-3/TRBV12-4
clone_size: many
cdr3_aa: CASRDDKFYNEQFF
cdr3_nt: TGTGCCAGCAGGGACGACAAGTTTTACAATGAGCAGTTCTTC

j_call: TRBJ2-1
d_call: -
v_call: TRBV19
clone_size: few
cdr3_aa: CASTSGGRGSYNEQFF
cdr3_nt: TGTGCCAGTACCTCAGGGGGGAGAGGCTCCTACAATGAGCAGTTCTTC

j_call: TRBJ1-1
d_call: -
v_call: TRBV7-9
clone_size: -
cdr3_aa: CASSGRGEGLSNTEAFF
cdr3_nt: TGTGCCAGCAGCGGCCGGGGGGAAGGGCTTTCGAACACTGAAGCTTTCTTT

j_call: TRBJ2-7
d_call: TRBD1
v_call: TRBV4-1
clone_size: few
cdr3_aa: CASSFGTGPAYEQYF
cdr3_nt: TGCGCCAGCAGCTTCGGGACAGGGCCTGCCTACGAGCAGTACTTC

j_call: TRBJ1-5
d_call: -
v_call: TRBV4-1
clone_size: many
cdr3_aa: CASSQAVQGGGINQPQHF
cdr3_nt: TGCGCCAGCAGCCAAGCGGTACAGGGAGGGGGAATAAATCAGCCCCAGCATTTT

j_call: TRBJ1-2
d_call: -
v_call: TRBV30
clone_size: -
cdr3_aa: CAWSFPVYGYTF
cdr3_nt: TGTGCCTGGAGTTTTCCCGTTTATGGCTACACCTTC

j_call: TRBJ2-1
d_call: -
v_call: TRBV20-1
clone_size: -
cdr3_aa: CSAIPGTYAYNEQFF
cdr3_nt: TGCAGTGCTATTCCCGGGACTTACGCCTACAATGAGCAGTTCTTC

j_call: TRBJ2-3
d_call: -
v_call: TRBV5-4
clone_size: many
cdr3_aa: CASSPGGATDTQYF
cdr3_nt: TGTGCCAGCAGCCCGGGGGGCGCCACAGATACGCAGTATTTT

j_call: TRBJ2-3
d_call: -
v_call: TRBV21-1
clone_size: many
cdr3_aa: CASSDPPDTQYF
cdr3_nt: TGTGCCAGCAGTGACCCCCCAGATACGCAGTATTTT

j_call: TRBJ2-7
d_call: TRBD1
v_call: TRBV5-1
clone_size: many
cdr3_aa: CASVRDRGLEQYF
cdr3_nt: TGCGCCAGCGTTCGGGACAGGGGGCTCGAGCAGTACTTC

j_call: TRBJ1-1
d_call: TRBD1
v_call: TRBV4-1
clone_size: -
cdr3_aa: CASSQGPRTGGTEAFF
cdr3_nt: TGCGCCAGCAGCCAAGGCCCCCGGACAGGGGGCACTGAAGCTTTCTTT

j_call: TRBJ1-2
d_call: -
v_call: TRBV6-4
clone_size: many
cdr3_aa: CASSARPFYGYTF
cdr3_nt: TGTGCCAGCAGTGCAAGGCCCTTTTATGGCTACACCTTC

j_call: TRBJ2-1
d_call: TRBD1
v_call: TRBV19
clone_size: few
cdr3_aa: CASSNVGTDYNEQFF
cdr3_nt: TGTGCCAGTAGTAATGTCGGGACAGACTACAATGAGCAGTTCTTC

j_call: TRBJ2-1
d_call: -
v_call: TRBV29-1
clone_size: many
cdr3_aa: CSVLVAEQFF
cdr3_nt: TGCAGCGTACTAGTCGCTGAGCAGTTCTTC

j_call: TRBJ2-1
d_call: TRBD1
v_call: TRBV27
clone_size: few
cdr3_aa: CASSLLGTVNEQFF
cdr3_nt: TGTGCCAGCAGTTTATTGGGGACAGTCAATGAGCAGTTCTTC

j_call: TRBJ1-5
d_call: -
v_call: TRBV5-1
clone_size: -
cdr3_aa: CASSLRGLSNQPQHF
cdr3_nt: TGCGCCAGCAGCTTGCGAGGACTGAGCAATCAGCCCCAGCATTTT

j_call: TRBJ2-3
d_call: TRBD2
v_call: TRBV15
clone_size: many
cdr3_aa: CATSGAGGSPDTQYF
cdr3_nt: TGTGCCACCAGCGGAGCGGGGGGAAGTCCAGATACGCAGTATTTT